This TCR beta chain originates from a study of blood T cell repertoires in COVID-19. Study details: Researchers got acute and convalescent COVID-19 samples from the United States, Italy and Spain. T cells, B-cell-depleted T cells, or PBMCs provided the cDNA or gDNA that served as material.

Generated by immunoSEQ multiplex PCR, the TCRdb table keeps only in-frame clones and is missing some. The sample includes roughly 300,000 clones, 85% to 90% seen only once; the top ten take approximately 12%. CDR1 is MNHNY and CDR2 is SVGAGI in the germline V gene (reference sequence). V was pared by 3 bases and J by 6 bases, with 8 bases between. This CDR3 contains 12 residues. The sequenced sample was peripheral blood. The clonotype was recovered from a woman aged 30 to 39 with COVID-19, enrolled during active disease. The chain carries TRBV6-6 and TRBJ1-2; D is undetermined. This chain's CDR3 is CASSYTTDGYTF. The CDR3 DNA sequence: TGTGCCAGCAGTTATACAACCGATGGCTACACCTTC.